The next 12 T cell receptor beta chains were all read from a single sample in a study of blood T cell repertoires in COVID-19. The repertoire was sequenced with immunoSEQ multiplex PCR; TCRdb's copy has only in-frame clones and lacks some. Here the sample spans about 200,000 clones, around 90% being singletons. Input material: PBMCs or T cells enriched from blood (not recorded which). These receptor sequences come from a woman aged 25-40 years who had recovered from COVID-19.

This rearrangement joins TRBV6-5 to TRBJ1-5, with TRBD1 matching 7 bases. Germline values: CDR1 MNHEY, CDR2 SVGAGI. The CDR3 covers 14 residues. The V and J ends lost 10 bases and 1 base, in that order; junction bases with no gene match: 7. In DNA, the CDR3 is TGTGCCAAAAGAGGGGGCCTGAGCAATCAGCCCCAGCATTTT. Residues: CAKRGGLSNQPQHF.

The rearrangement joins TRBV5-6 to TRBJ2-2; 8 bases align to TRBD1. Per the germline V gene, CDR1 is SGHDT and CDR2 is YYEEEE. CDR3 size: 15 residues. V lost 0 bases, J lost 6 bases, and 4 bases stayed unmatched. The CDR3 loop is CASSLGDRGSGELFF. The DNA of the CDR3 is TGTGCCAGCAGCTTGGGTGACAGGGGTTCCGGGGAGCTGTTTTTT. Based on the CDR3 plus reference TRBV5-6 and TRBJ2-2, the full variable domain is DAGVTQSPTHLIKTRGQQVTLRCSPKSGHDTVSWYQQALGQGPQFIFQYYEEEERQRGNFPDRFSGHQFPNYSSELNVNALLLGDSALYLCASSLGDRGSGELFFGEGSRLTVL.

V usage is TRBV5-6 and J usage is TRBJ1-4; 7 bases line up with TRBD1. The CDR3 has 13 amino acids. CDR1 is SGHDT, CDR2 YYEEEE, per germline. V shed 4 bases and J 6 bases; nucleotides not matched to a gene: 3. CDR3 DNA sequence: TGTGCCAGCAGCCCTGGGACAGATGAAAAACTGTTTTTT. As protein: CASSPGTDEKLFF.

This chain links TRBV7-8 with TRBJ2-1; D perhaps matches TRBD2 (5 bases). CDR3 length equals 12 residues. V lost 5 bases and J 8 bases, leaving 10 bases between the germline ends. Per the germline V gene, CDR1 is SGHVS and CDR2 is FQNEAQ. Here the CDR3 DNA reads TGTGCCAGCAGCCCTGGACTGTATGAGCAGTTCTTC. Residues: CASSPGLYEQFF.

J is TRBJ1-5 and V is TRBV7-2; 8 bases line up with TRBD1. Trimming took 5 bases from V and 1 from J; bases not matched to a gene: 13. Per germline, CDR1 SGHTA and CDR2 FQGNSA. CDR3 length: 18 amino acids. In nucleotides, the CDR3 is TGTGCCAGCAGCCCCGGGACAGGTTATTATAGCAGCAATCAGCCCCAGCATTTT. This codes for CASSPGTGYYSSNQPQHF.

V and J are TRBV19 and TRBJ2-1; unclear D gene. The V and J ends lost 3 bases and 2 bases respectively, with 11 bases between them. From germline, CDR1 is LNHDA and CDR2 SQIVND (reference sequence). The CDR3 is 15 residues long. This CDR3 is CASSIERRAYNEQFF. Here the CDR3 DNA reads TGTGCCAGTAGTATTGAACGTAGAGCCTACAATGAGCAGTTCTTC.

The chain uses TRBV7-3 and TRBJ1-1; D is ambiguous. There are 13 residues in the CDR3. The germline V and J ends were trimmed by 5 bases and 1 base, with 8 bases remaining between them. Per the germline V gene, CDR1 is SGHTA and CDR2 is FQGTGA. The CDR3 bases are TGTGCCAGCAGCCCCCGAGAGAACACTGAAGCTTTCTTT. Its protein is CASSPRENTEAFF.

This chain joins TRBV7-2 and TRBJ2-3, with TRBD1 matching 7 bases. This CDR3 comprises 14 residues. Per germline, CDR1 SGHTA and CDR2 FQGNSA. With 5 bases clipped from V and 5 bases from J, the junction kept 7 bases outside the gene matches. The CDR3 DNA reads TGTGCCAGCAGCCCAGGACAGGCGAGAGATACGCAGTATTTT. This sequence encodes CASSPGQARDTQYF.

This chain links TRBV27 with TRBJ2-3; 15 bases are a match to TRBD2. The length of the CDR3 is 16 residues. V lost 6 bases and J lost 3; bases outside the gene matches: 4. Per germline, CDR1 MNHEY and CDR2 SMNVEV (reference sequence). CDR3 bases: TGTGCCAGCAGAACCGGGACTAGCGGGAGGACAGATACGCAGTATTTT. This gives the protein CASRTGTSGRTDTQYF.

The chain uses TRBV6-5 and TRBJ1-5, with D possibly TRBD1 on 5 matching bases. CDR1 is MNHEY, CDR2 SVGAGI, per germline. Trimming removed 8 bases from V and 4 bases from J, with 15 bases in between. The CDR3 spans 14 residues. The CDR3, as DNA: TGTGCCAGCCAGGAAGGCGGGGGAAATCAGCCCCAGCATTTT. Its protein is CASQEGGGNQPQHF.

The rearrangement links TRBV21-1 to TRBJ1-5; TRBD1 is the table's D call and was not checked against the DNA. TRBV21-1 has pseudogene status. This CDR3 contains 17 residues. The CDR3 bases are TGTGCCAGCGGCCGGGACAGGGTTTTGAATAGCAATCAGCCCCAGCATTTT. Translated, it gives CASGRDRVLNSNQPQHF.

In this sample, this clone turned up a few times. V gene TRBV6-2 or TRBV6-3 combines with J gene TRBJ1-4; 10 bases match TRBD1. CDR3 length: 15 residues. Unmatched junction bases numbered 5, after V lost 4 bases and J lost 6 bases. Per the germline V gene, CDR1 is MNHEY and CDR2 is SVGEGT. CDR3 region: CASSSAGTGDEKLFF. The CDR3 coding sequence is TGTGCCAGCAGTTCCGCCGGGACAGGGGATGAAAAACTGTTTTTT.